This T cell receptor beta chain appears in the sequencing data of a study of cytomegalovirus exposure and HLA in healthy donors. Turning to the study itself: The roughly 670 first-cohort repertoires and the 120 or so validation repertoires shared the same platform, a later analysis reported. Study-wide results and caveats: For cytomegalovirus status, the classifier reportedly gave diagnoses with high specificity and sensitivity.

With regard to this clone: No antigen is known for it.

The protocol was immunoSEQ multiplex PCR, while the TCRdb copy is restricted to in-frame clones and leaves out a portion. Found here are 250,000 to 300,000 clones, around 90% of them singletons; the top ten hold less than 0.4%. The clonotype originates from a woman under 30 in good health and CMV-seronegative. The sequencing sample was made of PBMCs.

The CDR3 region has the DNA TGTGCCAGCACTCCGGAGAGGGTTGACTATGGCTACACCTTC. Translation: CASTPERVDYGYTF. The rearrangement links TRBV7-2 to TRBJ1-2; D is ambiguous. Trimming took 7 bases from V and 3 from J, leaving 15 bases between them. This CDR3 contains 14 residues. Germline V CDR1 and CDR2: SGHTA, FQGNSA.